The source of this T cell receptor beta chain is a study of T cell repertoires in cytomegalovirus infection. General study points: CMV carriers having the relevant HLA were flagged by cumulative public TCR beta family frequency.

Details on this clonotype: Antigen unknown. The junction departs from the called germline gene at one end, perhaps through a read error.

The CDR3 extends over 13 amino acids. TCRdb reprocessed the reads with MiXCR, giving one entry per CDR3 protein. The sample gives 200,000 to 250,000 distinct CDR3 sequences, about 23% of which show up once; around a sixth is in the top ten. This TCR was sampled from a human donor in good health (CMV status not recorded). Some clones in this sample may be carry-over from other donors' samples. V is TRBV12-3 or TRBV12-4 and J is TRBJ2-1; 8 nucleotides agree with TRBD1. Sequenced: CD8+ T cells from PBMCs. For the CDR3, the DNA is TGTGTCAGCAGTTTAGGGGGACAGGCCTGGGGGTTCTTC. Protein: CVSSLGGQAWGFF.